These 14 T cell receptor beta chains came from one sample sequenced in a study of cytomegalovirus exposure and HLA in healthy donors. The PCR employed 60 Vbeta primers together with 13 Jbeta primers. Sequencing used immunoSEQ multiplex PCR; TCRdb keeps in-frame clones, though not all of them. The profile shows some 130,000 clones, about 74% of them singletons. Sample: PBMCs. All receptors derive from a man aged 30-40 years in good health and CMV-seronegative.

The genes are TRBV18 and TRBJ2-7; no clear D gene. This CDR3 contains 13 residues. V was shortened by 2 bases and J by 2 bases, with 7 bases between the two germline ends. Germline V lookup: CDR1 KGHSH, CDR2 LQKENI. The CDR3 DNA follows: TGTGCCAGCTCACCAGCGGATACCTACGAGCAGTACTTC. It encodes CASSPADTYEQYF.

CDR3 sequence reads: CASSRTGGYQETQYF. The CDR3 nucleotides read TGTGCCAGCTCCAGGACAGGGGGTTACCAAGAGACCCAGTACTTC. The chain combines TRBV18 with TRBJ2-5; the match to TRBD1 covers 10 bases. Germline loops: CDR1 KGHSH, CDR2 LQKENI. Trimming removed 6 bases from V and 0 bases from J; junction bases left unmatched: 4. The CDR3 totals 15 residues.

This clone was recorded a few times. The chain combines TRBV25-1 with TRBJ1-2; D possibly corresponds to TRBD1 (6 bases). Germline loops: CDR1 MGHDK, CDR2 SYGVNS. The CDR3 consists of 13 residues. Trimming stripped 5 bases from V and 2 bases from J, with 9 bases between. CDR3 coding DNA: TGTGCCAGCAGTCCCGGACAGAACTATGGCTACACCTTC. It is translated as CASSPGQNYGYTF.

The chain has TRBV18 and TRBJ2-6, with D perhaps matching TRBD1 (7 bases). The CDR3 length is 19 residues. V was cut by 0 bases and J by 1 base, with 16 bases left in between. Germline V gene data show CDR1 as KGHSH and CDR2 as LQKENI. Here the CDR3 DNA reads TGTGCCAGCTCACCACCTATGCAGGGGGGTTCTTCTGGGGCCAACGTCCTGACTTTC. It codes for CASSPPMQGGSSGANVLTF. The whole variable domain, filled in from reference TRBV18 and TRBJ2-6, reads NAGVMQNPRHLVRRRGQEARLRCSPMKGHSHVYWYRQLPEEGLKFMVYLQKENIIDESGMPKERFSAEFPKEGPSILRIQQVVRGDSAAYFCASSPPMQGGSSGANVLTFGAGSRLTVL.

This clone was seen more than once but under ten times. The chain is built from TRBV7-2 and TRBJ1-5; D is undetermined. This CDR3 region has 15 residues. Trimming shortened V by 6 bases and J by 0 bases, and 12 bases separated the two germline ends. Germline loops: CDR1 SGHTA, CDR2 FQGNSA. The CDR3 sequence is CASSPLRGSNQPQHF. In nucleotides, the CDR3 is TGTGCCAGCAGTCCACTACGGGGTAGCAATCAGCCCCAGCATTTT.

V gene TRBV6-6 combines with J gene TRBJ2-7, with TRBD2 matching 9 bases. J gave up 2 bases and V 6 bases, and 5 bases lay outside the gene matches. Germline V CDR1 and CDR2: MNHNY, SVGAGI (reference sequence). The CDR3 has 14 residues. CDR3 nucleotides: TGTGCCAGCAGAAGACTAGCGGAAACCTACGAGCAGTACTTC. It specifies CASRRLAETYEQYF.

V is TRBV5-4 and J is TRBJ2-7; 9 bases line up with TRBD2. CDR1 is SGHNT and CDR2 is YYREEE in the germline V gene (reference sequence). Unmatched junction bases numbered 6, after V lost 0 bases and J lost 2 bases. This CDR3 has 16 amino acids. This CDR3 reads CASSLGLAEGAYEQYF. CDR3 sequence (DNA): TGTGCCAGCAGCTTGGGACTAGCGGAGGGCGCCTACGAGCAGTACTTC.

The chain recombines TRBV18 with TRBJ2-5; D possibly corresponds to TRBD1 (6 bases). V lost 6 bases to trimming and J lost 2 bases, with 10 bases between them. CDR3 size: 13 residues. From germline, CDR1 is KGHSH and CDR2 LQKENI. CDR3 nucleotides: TGTGCCAGCTCTGGACAGTATCAAGAGACCCAGTACTTC. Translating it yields CASSGQYQETQYF.

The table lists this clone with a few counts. As DNA, the CDR3 is TGTGCCAGCAGTTTCATGCTGGCGGACACCAGGGGGCTTCGGGGTTACGAGCAGTACTTC. Translated, it gives CASSFMLADTRGLRGYEQYF. The chain links TRBV28 to TRBJ2-7; 8 nucleotides align to TRBD1. Unmatched junction bases numbered 23, after V lost 3 bases and J lost 4 bases. In germline, CDR1 is MDHEN, CDR2 SYDVKM. There are 20 residues in the CDR3.

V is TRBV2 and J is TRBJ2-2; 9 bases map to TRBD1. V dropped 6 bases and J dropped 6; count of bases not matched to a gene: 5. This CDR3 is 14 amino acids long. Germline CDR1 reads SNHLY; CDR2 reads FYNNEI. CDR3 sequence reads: CASSSGQGAGELFF. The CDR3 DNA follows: TGTGCCAGCAGCTCGGGACAGGGCGCCGGGGAGCTGTTTTTT.

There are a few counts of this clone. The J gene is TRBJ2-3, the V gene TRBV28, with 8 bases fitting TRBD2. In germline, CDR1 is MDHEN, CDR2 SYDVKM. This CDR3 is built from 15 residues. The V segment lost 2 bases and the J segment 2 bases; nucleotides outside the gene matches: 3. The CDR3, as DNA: TGTGCCAGCAGTTTAACAGCGGGAGTCACAGATACGCAGTATTTT. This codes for CASSLTAGVTDTQYF.

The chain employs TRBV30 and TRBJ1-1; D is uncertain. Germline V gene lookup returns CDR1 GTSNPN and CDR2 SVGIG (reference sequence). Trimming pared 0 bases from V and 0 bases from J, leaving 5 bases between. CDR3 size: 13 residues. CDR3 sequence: CAWSVQMNTEAFF. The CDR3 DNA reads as TGTGCCTGGAGTGTACAAATGAACACTGAAGCTTTCTTT.

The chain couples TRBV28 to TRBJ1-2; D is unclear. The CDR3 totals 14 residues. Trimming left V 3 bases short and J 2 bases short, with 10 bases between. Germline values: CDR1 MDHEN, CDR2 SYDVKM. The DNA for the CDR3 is TGTGCCAGCAGTTTGGCAGATACGAACTATGGCTACACCTTC. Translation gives CASSLADTNYGYTF.

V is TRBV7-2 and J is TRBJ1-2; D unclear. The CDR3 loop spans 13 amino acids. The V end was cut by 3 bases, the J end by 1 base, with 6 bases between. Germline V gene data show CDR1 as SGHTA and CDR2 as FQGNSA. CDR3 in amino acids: CASSLRINYGYTF. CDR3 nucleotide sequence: TGTGCCAGCAGCTTGAGGATTAACTATGGCTACACCTTC.